This entry lists 11 T cell receptor beta chains sequenced from one sample in a study of T cell responses to AZD1222 COVID-19 vaccine. Sequenced by immunoSEQ multiplex PCR; TCRdb stores in-frame clones only, minus some. The data contain some 150,000 clones, around 88% of them singletons. The starting material was peripheral blood, obtained on day 0 of AZD1222 vaccination. The receptors stem from an adult in good health.

The genes are TRBV3-1 (or the pseudogene TRBV3-2) and TRBJ1-5; D unclear. Germline V gene data show CDR1 as LGHDT and CDR2 as YNNKEL (reference sequence). CDR3 length: 13 amino acids. Trimming shortened V by 0 bases and J by 7 bases, and 7 bases separated the two germline ends. CDR3 coding DNA: TGTGCCAGCAGCCAAGATTTCAGACAGCCCCAGCATTTT. It yields the protein CASSQDFRQPQHF.

The J gene is TRBJ1-1, the V gene TRBV30; a weak D match, TRBD1 (5 bases). The germline V gene has CDR1 GTSNPN and CDR2 SVGIG (reference sequence). The CDR3 covers 15 residues. CDR3 region: CMGVTGHLENTEAFF. Here the CDR3 DNA reads TGTATGGGCGTAACAGGACATTTGGAGAACACTGAAGCTTTCTTT.

This chain joins TRBV5-1 and TRBJ1-2; the match to TRBD1 covers 11 bases. V lost 4 bases to trimming and J lost 8 bases; unmatched junction nucleotides: 10. The germline gives CDR1 SGHRS, CDR2 YFSETQ. The CDR3 totals 15 residues. DNA for the CDR3: TGCGCCAGCAGCCCCGGGACAGGGGGAGAGGGAGGCTACACCTTC. As protein: CASSPGTGGEGGYTF.

The rearrangement joins TRBV6-5 to TRBJ1-4, with D maybe TRBD1 (5 bases). This CDR3 has 13 residues. Trimming took off 6 bases at V and 6 bases at J, with 11 bases between the two ends. Germline CDR1 and CDR2: MNHEY and SVGAGI. The CDR3 sequence is CASRQQDYEKLFF. CDR3 DNA sequence: TGTGCCAGCAGGCAACAGGATTATGAAAAACTGTTTTTT.

The rearrangement links TRBV6-5 to TRBJ1-2, with 7 bases identical to TRBD1. Germline CDR1 is MNHEY and CDR2 is SVGAGI. Trimming removed 6 bases from V and 6 bases from J; junction bases left unmatched: 13. CDR3 length: 15 residues. CDR3: CASSPSGQERHGYTF. The CDR3 coding sequence is TGTGCCAGCAGCCCCAGTGGACAGGAGAGGCATGGCTACACCTTC.

This chain joins TRBV4-1 and TRBJ1-6; 8 bases match TRBD1. V lost 1 base to trimming and J lost 14 bases; unmatched junction nucleotides: 10. The CDR3 runs 15 residues. The germline CDR1 and CDR2 sequences are MGHRA and YSYEKL. This CDR3 is CASSQADRERWALHF. CDR3 nucleotide sequence: TGCGCCAGCAGCCAAGCGGACAGGGAACGATGGGCCCTCCACTTT.

This clone was observed a few times. This chain uses TRBV6-5 with TRBJ2-7; TRBD2 might be the D (6 bases). Germline V gene sequence: CDR1 MNHEY, CDR2 SVGAGI. The CDR3 is made up of 15 amino acids. Trimming shortened V by 6 bases and J by 0 bases, and 15 bases separated the two germline ends. The CDR3 is CASRPAGGNSYEQYF. CDR3 DNA: TGTGCCAGCAGACCGGCTGGGGGGAACTCCTACGAGCAGTACTTC.

The chain joins TRBV10-3 to TRBJ2-2, with D maybe TRBD2 (6 bases). V was cut by 5 bases and J by 4 bases, with 14 bases left in between. This CDR3 is built from 15 residues. Germline V gene sequence: CDR1 ENHRY, CDR2 SYGVKD. DNA for the CDR3: TGTGCCATCAGTTCAAGCCCCGGGGGCACCGGGGAGCTGTTTTTT. Amino acids: CAISSSPGGTGELFF.

This clone was observed at least ten times. The rearrangement joins TRBV28 to TRBJ1-5; the D is unclear. Trimming left V 7 bases short and J 9 bases short, with 13 bases between. The CDR3 extends over 12 amino acids. CDR1 and CDR2 (germline): MDHEN, SYDVKM. CDR3 DNA: TGTGCCAGCACCCCCCAGCGGGGGCCCCAGCATTTT. Translating gives CASTPQRGPQHF.

In DNA, the CDR3 is TGCAGCGTTGAAGGCCCACTAGCGGGGGGTCCATACGAGCAGTACTTC. Protein: CSVEGPLAGGPYEQYF. This chain uses TRBV29-1 with TRBJ2-7; TRBD2 aligns across 12 bases. The CDR3 spans 16 residues. Looked up from germline, CDR1 is SQVTM and CDR2 is ANQGSEA. V lost 1 base to trimming and J lost 4 bases; unmatched junction nucleotides: 8.

V gene TRBV28 combines with J gene TRBJ2-7; TRBD2 matches at 8 bases. Germline V lookup: CDR1 MDHEN, CDR2 SYDVKM. J gave up 3 bases and V 6 bases, and 13 bases lay outside the gene matches. The CDR3 extends over 16 amino acids. The DNA of the CDR3 is TGTGCCAGCAGCGCCGCCTCGGGGGGGATTATCTACGAGCAGTACTTC. Its translation: CASSAASGGIIYEQYF.